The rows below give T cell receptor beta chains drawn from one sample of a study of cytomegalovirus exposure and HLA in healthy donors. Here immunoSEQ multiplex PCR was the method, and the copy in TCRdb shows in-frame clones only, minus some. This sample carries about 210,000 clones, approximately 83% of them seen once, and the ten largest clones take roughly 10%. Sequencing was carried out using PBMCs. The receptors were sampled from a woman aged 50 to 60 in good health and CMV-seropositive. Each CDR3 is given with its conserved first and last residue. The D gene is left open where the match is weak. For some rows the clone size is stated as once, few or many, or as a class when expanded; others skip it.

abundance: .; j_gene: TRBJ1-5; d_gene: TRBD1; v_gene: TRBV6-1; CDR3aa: CASSDPGQVNQPQHF; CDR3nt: TGTGCCAGCAGTGACCCGGGACAGGTCAATCAGCCCCAGCATTTT
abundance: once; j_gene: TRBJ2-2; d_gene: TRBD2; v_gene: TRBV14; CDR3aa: CASSQPGLAGGIRGELFF; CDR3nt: TGTGCCAGCAGCCAGCCGGGACTAGCGGGGGGAATACGCGGGGAGCTGTTTTTT
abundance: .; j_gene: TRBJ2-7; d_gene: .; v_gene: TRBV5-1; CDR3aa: CASSPETGRAYEQYF; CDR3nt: TGCGCCAGCAGCCCGGAGACAGGCAGGGCCTACGAGCAGTACTTC
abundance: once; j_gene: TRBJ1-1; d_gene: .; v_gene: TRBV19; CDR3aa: CASSLWNTEAFF; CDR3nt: TGTGCCAGTAGTCTCTGGAACACTGAAGCTTTCTTT
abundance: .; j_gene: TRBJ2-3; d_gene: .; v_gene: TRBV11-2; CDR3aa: CASRYRGVGTDTQYF; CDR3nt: TGTGCCAGCAGGTACCGCGGGGTAGGCACAGATACGCAGTATTTT
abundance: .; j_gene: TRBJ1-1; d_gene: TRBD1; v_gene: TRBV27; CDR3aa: CASSEDRAGATEAFF; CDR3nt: TGTGCCAGCAGTGAGGACAGGGCTGGCGCCACTGAAGCTTTCTTT
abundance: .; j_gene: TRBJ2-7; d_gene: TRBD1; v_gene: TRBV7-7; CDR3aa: CASSLGGQNYEQYF; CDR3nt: TGTGCCAGCAGCTTAGGGGGACAGAACTACGAGCAGTACTTC
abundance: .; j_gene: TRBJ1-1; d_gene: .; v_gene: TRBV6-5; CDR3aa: CASGRGAGNTEAFF; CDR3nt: TGTGCCAGCGGCCGGGGGGCGGGGAACACTGAAGCTTTCTTT
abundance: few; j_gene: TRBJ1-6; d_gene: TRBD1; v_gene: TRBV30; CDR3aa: CAWRGTGNSPLHF; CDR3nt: TGTGCCTGGAGGGGGACAGGTAATTCACCCCTCCACTTT
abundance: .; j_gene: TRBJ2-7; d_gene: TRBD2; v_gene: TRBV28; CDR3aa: CASSLVSGGSYEQYF; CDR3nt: TGTGCCAGCAGTTTGGTTAGCGGGGGCTCCTACGAGCAGTACTTC
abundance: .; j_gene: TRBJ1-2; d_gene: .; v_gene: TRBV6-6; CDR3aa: CASSSRAGGHYGYTF; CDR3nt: TGTGCCAGCAGTTCGCGCGCGGGGGGCCACTATGGCTACACCTTC
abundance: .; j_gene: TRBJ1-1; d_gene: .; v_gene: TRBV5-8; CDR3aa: CASSLSSYRELNTEAFF; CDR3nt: TGTGCCAGCAGCTTGTCGTCGTACAGGGAGTTGAACACTGAAGCTTTCTTT
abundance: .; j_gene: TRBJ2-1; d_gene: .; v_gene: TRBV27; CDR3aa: CATLEGGEQFF; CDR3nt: TGTGCCACCCTTGAGGGCGGGGAGCAGTTCTTC
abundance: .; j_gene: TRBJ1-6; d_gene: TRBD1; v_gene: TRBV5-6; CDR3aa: CASSYRTGGSPLHF; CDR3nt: TGTGCCAGCAGCTACCGGACAGGGGGATCACCCCTCCACTTT
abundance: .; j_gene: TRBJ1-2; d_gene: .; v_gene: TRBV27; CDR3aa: CASSSTGSAGYTF; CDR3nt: TGTGCCAGCAGTTCTACAGGGTCGGCTGGCTACACCTTC
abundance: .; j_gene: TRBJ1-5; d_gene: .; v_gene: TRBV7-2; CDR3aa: CASSLDRDGGSNQPQHF; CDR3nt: TGTGCCAGCAGCTTAGATCGGGACGGGGGTAGCAATCAGCCCCAGCATTTT
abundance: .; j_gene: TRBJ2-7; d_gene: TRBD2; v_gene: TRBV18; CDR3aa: CASALAVHEQYF; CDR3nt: TGTGCCAGCGCCCTAGCGGTCCACGAGCAGTACTTC
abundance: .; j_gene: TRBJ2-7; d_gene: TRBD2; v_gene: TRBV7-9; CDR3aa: CASSLISGGYEQYF; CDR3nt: TGTGCCAGCAGCTTAATTAGCGGGGGGTACGAGCAGTACTTC
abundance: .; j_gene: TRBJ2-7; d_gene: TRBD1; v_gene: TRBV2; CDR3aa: CASSARSGGLEDEQYF; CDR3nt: TGTGCCAGCAGTGCCCGTTCAGGGGGCCTCGAGGACGAGCAGTACTTC
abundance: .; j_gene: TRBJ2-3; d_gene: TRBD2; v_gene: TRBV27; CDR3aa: CASSPPSYQRGGLADTQYF; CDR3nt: TGTGCCAGCAGTCCACCGTCATACCAACGGGGGGGCCTAGCAGATACGCAGTATTTT
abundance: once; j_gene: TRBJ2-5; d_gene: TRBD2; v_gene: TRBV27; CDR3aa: CASRPRTTSGGAWETQYF; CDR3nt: TGTGCCAGCAGGCCGCGAACGACTAGCGGGGGGGCGTGGGAGACCCAGTACTTC
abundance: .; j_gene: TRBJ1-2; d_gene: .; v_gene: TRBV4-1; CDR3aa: CASSQLAGGGYGYTF; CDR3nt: TGCGCCAGCAGCCAATTGGCAGGCGGAGGCTATGGCTACACCTTC
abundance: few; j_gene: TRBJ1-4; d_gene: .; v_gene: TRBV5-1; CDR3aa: CASSFGPTTGNEKLFF; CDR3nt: TGCGCCAGCAGCTTTGGCCCCACCACAGGGAATGAAAAACTGTTTTTT
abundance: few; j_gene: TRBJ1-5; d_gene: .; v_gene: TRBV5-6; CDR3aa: CASSSAGGQPQHF; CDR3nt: TGTGCCAGCAGCTCTGCCGGGGGTCAGCCCCAGCATTTT
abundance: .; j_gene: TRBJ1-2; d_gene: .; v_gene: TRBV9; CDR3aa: CASSVDRVGDGYTF; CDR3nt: TGTGCCAGCAGCGTAGATCGGGTAGGGGATGGCTACACCTTC
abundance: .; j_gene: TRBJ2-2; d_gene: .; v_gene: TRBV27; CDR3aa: CASRQGNTGELFF; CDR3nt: TGTGCCAGCCGCCAGGGAAACACCGGGGAGCTGTTTTTT
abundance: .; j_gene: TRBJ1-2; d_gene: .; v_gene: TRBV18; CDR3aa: CASSPPAGYGYTF; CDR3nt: TGTGCCAGCTCACCACCGGCGGGCTATGGCTACACCTTC
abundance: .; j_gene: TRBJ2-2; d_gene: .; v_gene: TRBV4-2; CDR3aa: CASKNREGNTGELFF; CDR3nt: TGTGCCAGCAAAAACAGAGAAGGGAACACCGGGGAGCTGTTTTTT
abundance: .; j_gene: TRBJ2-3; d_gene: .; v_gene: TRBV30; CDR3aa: CAWSRGTSTDTQYF; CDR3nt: TGTGCCTGGAGTCGGGGAACTAGCACAGATACGCAGTATTTT
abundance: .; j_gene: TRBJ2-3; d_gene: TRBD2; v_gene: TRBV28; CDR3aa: CAILSGTSGGASTDTQYF; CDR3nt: TGTGCCATCCTATCCGGGACTAGCGGGGGGGCCTCCACAGATACGCAGTATTTT
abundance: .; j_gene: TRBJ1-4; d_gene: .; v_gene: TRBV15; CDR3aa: CATTGQTTNEKLFF; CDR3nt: TGTGCCACCACTGGACAAACAACTAATGAAAAACTGTTTTTT
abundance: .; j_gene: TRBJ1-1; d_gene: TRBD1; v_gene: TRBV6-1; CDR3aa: CASSKRQGNTEAFF; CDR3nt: TGTGCCAGCAGTAAGAGACAGGGGAACACTGAAGCTTTCTTT
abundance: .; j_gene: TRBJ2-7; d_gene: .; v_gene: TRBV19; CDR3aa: CASSIRLSYEQYF; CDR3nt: TGTGCCAGTAGTATCAGGCTCTCCTACGAGCAGTACTTC
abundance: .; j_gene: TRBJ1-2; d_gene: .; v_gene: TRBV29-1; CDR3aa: CSVDGAGRWGSGYTF; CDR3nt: TGCAGCGTTGATGGGGCAGGCAGATGGGGTTCGGGCTACACCTTC
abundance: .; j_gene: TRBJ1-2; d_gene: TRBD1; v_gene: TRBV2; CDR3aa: CASSVLVGGGRGYTF; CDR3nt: TGTGCCAGCAGTGTCTTGGTAGGGGGCGGTCGGGGCTACACCTTC
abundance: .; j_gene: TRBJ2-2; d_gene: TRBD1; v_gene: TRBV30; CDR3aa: CAWRTGTGGTGELFF; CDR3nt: TGTGCCTGGAGGACCGGGACAGGGGGTACCGGGGAGCTGTTTTTT
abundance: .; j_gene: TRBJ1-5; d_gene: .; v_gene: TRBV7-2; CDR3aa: CASSLVGGRSNQPQHF; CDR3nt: TGTGCCAGCAGCTTAGTGGGGGGAAGGAGCAATCAGCCCCAGCATTTT
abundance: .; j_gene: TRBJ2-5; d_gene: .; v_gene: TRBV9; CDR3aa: CASSPGTEGTQYF; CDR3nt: TGTGCCAGCAGCCCTGGGACGGAGGGGACCCAGTACTTC
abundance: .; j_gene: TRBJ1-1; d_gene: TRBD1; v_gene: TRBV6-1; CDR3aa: CASSHRGETEAFF; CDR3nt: TGTGCCAGCAGTCACAGGGGGGAGACTGAAGCTTTCTTT
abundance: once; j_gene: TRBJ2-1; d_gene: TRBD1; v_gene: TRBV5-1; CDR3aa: CASRRRDRNNEQFF; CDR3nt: TGCGCCAGCAGACGTCGGGACAGGAACAATGAGCAGTTCTTC
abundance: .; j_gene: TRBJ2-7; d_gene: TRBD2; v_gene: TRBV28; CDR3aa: CASSEERGTPYEQYF; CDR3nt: TGTGCCAGCAGCGAAGAGCGGGGGACACCCTACGAGCAGTACTTC
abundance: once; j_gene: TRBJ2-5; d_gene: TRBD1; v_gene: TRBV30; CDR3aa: CAWRSPGQQETQYF; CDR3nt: TGTGCCTGGAGAAGTCCGGGACAGCAAGAGACCCAGTACTTC
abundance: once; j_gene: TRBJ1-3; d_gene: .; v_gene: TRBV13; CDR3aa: CASSPQSDYSGNTIYF; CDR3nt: TGTGCCAGCAGCCCCCAGAGCGATTACTCTGGAAACACCATATATTTT
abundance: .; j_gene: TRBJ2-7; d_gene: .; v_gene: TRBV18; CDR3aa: CASSPMGPEQYF; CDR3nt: TGTGCCAGCTCACCGATGGGGCCCGAGCAGTACTTC
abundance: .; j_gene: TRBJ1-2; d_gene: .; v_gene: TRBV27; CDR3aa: CASNPSGGLGYGYTF; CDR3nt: TGTGCCAGCAATCCCTCGGGGGGGCTTGGCTATGGCTACACCTTC
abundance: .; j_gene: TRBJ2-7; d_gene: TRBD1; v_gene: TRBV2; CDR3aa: CASSYDRAMFEQYF; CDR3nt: TGTGCCAGCAGTTACGACAGGGCAATGTTCGAGCAGTACTTC
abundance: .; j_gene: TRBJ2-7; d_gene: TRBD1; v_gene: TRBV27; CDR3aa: CASSFDRTGSYEQYF; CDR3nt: TGTGCCAGCAGTTTTGACCGGACAGGATCCTACGAGCAGTACTTC
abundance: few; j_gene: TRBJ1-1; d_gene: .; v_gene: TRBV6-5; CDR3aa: CASSYNNEAFF; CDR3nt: TGTGCCAGCAGTTACAACAATGAAGCTTTCTTT
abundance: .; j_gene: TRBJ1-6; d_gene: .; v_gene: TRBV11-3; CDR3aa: CASSLVFDSPLHF; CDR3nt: TGTGCCAGCAGCTTAGTATTCGATTCACCCCTCCACTTT
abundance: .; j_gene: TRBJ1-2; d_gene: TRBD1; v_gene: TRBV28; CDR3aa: CASTMGQAPNYGYTF; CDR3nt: TGTGCCAGCACGATGGGACAGGCCCCTAACTATGGCTACACCTTC